The clone carrying this T cell receptor (beta chain) was seen once. Its antigen is unknown. CDR3 length: 12 amino acids. Trimming removed 6 bases from V and 5 bases from J, with 7 bases in between. Germline V gene data show CDR1 as MNHNY and CDR2 as SVGAGI (reference sequence). Method: immunoSEQ multiplex PCR; TCRdb's copy keeps in-frame clones and lacks some. The data show almost 700,000 clones, with roughly 94% seen just once and 24% held by the top ten. Naive CD8 isolation took CD45RO-negative cells positively selected for CCR7 and excluded terminally differentiated effector memory CD45RA+ cells. The sample belongs to a study of shared clonotypes between healthy human individuals. Study-wide background: Aged between 18 and 49, the donors were a couple of women and three men.

Study-wide points: Non-shared clonotypes had lower generation probabilities than clonotypes shared by all four sorted-subset donors. As a rule, naive subsets had a larger estimated richness than memory subsets.

The receptor comes from a man aged 25-45 years in good health. Sequenced: naive CD8+ T cells sorted from blood. The gene calls are TRBV6-6 and TRBJ2-2; D is unresolved. The CDR3 DNA follows: TGTGCCAGCAGGAAGCTAACCGGGGAGCTGTTTTTT. It is translated as CASRKLTGELFF.